The 22 T cell receptor beta chains listed next were all sequenced from one sample in a study of beta chain features in type 1 diabetes. Expressed TCRB transcripts got sequenced, as all isolated RNA was reverse transcribed. Sequencing was performed with immunoSEQ multiplex PCR; in TCRdb, only in-frame clones are kept and a portion is missing. The data show 130,000 to 150,000 clones, 8.5% to 12% seen once. Sequenced material: naive CD4+ T cells from blood. Receptors originate from a man younger than 35 in good health.

This clone was counted only a few times. The V gene is TRBV14, the J gene TRBJ2-3, with unresolved D. Germline V gene sequence: CDR1 SGHDN, CDR2 FVKESK. Trimming pared 3 bases from V and 7 bases from J, leaving 8 bases between. The CDR3 is made up of 12 amino acids. The CDR3 here is CASSHSENTQYF. CDR3 bases: TGTGCCAGCAGCCACAGTGAAAATACGCAGTATTTT.

This clone has more than one count but fewer than ten. The chain combines TRBV2 with TRBJ1-1; D may be TRBD1 (6 bases). There are 13 residues in the CDR3. Germline-derived CDR1 and CDR2 are SNHLY and FYNNEI. Trimming cost V 2 bases and J 4 bases, with 8 bases left between them. The CDR3 DNA reads as TGTGCCAGCAGTGAACAGGGGACCACTGAAGCTTTCTTT. Amino acid sequence: CASSEQGTTEAFF. Filled out from reference TRBV2 and TRBJ1-1, the complete variable domain reads EPEVTQTPSHQVTQMGQEVILRCVPISNHLYFYWYRQILGQKVEFLVSFYNNEISEKSEIFDDQFSVERPDGSNFTLKIRSTKLEDSAMYFCASSEQGTTEAFFGQGTRLTVV.

This clone was observed a few times. The CDR3 spells CASRGQVQDTQYF. CDR3 DNA: TGTGCCAGTAGGGGACAGGTTCAGGATACGCAGTATTTT. The chain combines TRBV19 with TRBJ2-3; 8 nucleotides align to TRBD1. With 6 bases clipped from V and 6 bases from J, the junction kept 5 bases outside the gene matches. From germline, CDR1 is LNHDA and CDR2 SQIVND (reference sequence). CDR3 length: 13 residues.

V usage is TRBV6-5 and J usage is TRBJ1-6; D might be TRBD1 (5 bases). With 4 bases removed from V and 8 bases from J, the gap between germline ends came to 9 bases. CDR3 length: 13 residues. Germline CDR1 and CDR2: MNHEY and SVGAGI. In DNA form, the CDR3 reads TGTGCCAGCAGTTCAGCGACAGATTCACCCCTCCACTTT. Translated, it gives CASSSATDSPLHF.

The genes are TRBV19 and TRBJ2-3; the match to TRBD2 covers 12 bases. CDR3 length: 18 residues. J gave up 4 bases and V 3 bases, and 11 bases lay outside the gene matches. Per the germline V gene, CDR1 is LNHDA and CDR2 is SQIVND (reference sequence). CDR3 nucleotide sequence: TGTGCCAGTAGTATTTGGCCCTCTAGCGGGGGGGTAGCAGATACGCAGTATTTT. Translation gives CASSIWPSSGGVADTQYF. The full variable domain, completed using reference TRBV19 and TRBJ2-3, is DGGITQSPKYLFRKEGQNVTLSCEQNLNHDAMYWYRQDPGQGLRLIYYSQIVNDFQKGDIAEGYSVSREKKESFPLTVTSAQKNPTAFYLCASSIWPSSGGVADTQYFGPGTRLTVL.

The chain combines TRBV6-5 with TRBJ1-3, with D unclear. The V and J ends lost 2 bases and 4 bases respectively, with 12 bases between them. Germline loops: CDR1 MNHEY, CDR2 SVGAGI. This CDR3 spans 15 amino acids. The CDR3 region has the DNA TGTGCCAGCAGTTACGTTGGAGGGCTGGGAAACACCATATATTTT. This sequence encodes CASSYVGGLGNTIYF.

This clone was counted only a few times. V is TRBV9 and J is TRBJ1-2, with TRBD1 matching 8 bases. V trimming: 4 bases; J trimming: 2 bases; junction bases outside the gene matches: 7. The CDR3 loop spans 15 amino acids. Germline CDR1 reads SGDLS; CDR2 reads YYNGEE. CDR3 loop: CASSPPDRVNYGYTF. CDR3 nucleotides: TGTGCCAGCAGCCCCCCGGACAGGGTAAACTATGGCTACACCTTC.

A few counts support this clone. The chain recombines TRBV9 with TRBJ1-1; D not certain. The CDR3 loop spans 13 amino acids. V was shortened by 0 bases and J by 5 bases, with 8 bases between the two germline ends. Germline values: CDR1 SGDLS, CDR2 YYNGEE. The CDR3 nucleotides are TGTGCCAGCAGCGTAGGAGGGTGGACTGAAGCTTTCTTT. It encodes CASSVGGWTEAFF.

This clone has more than one count but fewer than ten. The rearrangement links TRBV11-3 to TRBJ2-2, with 7 bases identical to TRBD1. The CDR3 is 14 amino acids. Losses at the gene ends were 6 bases for V and 2 bases for J; bases not matched to a gene: 3. The germline gives CDR1 SGHNT, CDR2 YENEEA. The CDR3 DNA reads as TGTGCCAGCAGGAGGGACAGAAACACCGGGGAGCTGTTTTTT. This encodes CASRRDRNTGELFF.

This clone was seen at least ten times. This chain uses TRBV7-9 with TRBJ2-7; D might be TRBD2 (5 bases). CDR1 and CDR2 from the germline V gene are SEHNR and FQNEAQ (reference sequence). V lost 0 bases and J 3 bases, leaving 9 bases between the germline ends. The CDR3 is made up of 14 amino acids. In DNA, the CDR3 is TGTGCCAGCAGCTTAGCACCGGAGGACTACGAGCAGTACTTC. Translating gives CASSLAPEDYEQYF.

The gene calls are TRBV5-1 and TRBJ1-1; TRBD1 might be the D (6 bases). CDR1 SGHRS and CDR2 YFSETQ come from the germline V gene. This CDR3 spans 14 amino acids. V dropped 4 bases and J dropped 5 bases, with 15 bases sitting between them. DNA of the CDR3: TGCGCCAGCAGCACTGACAGGTTGGGGACTGAAGCTTTCTTT. Translation gives CASSTDRLGTEAFF.

In its sample, this clone was seen once. V and J are TRBV7-7 and TRBJ2-1; 7 positions match TRBD2. CDR3 length equals 13 residues. J lost 8 bases, V lost 0 bases, and 1 base had no gene match. From germline, CDR1 is SSHAT and CDR2 FNYEAQ (reference sequence). CDR3 sequence: CASSLAGGDEQFF. In DNA form, the CDR3 reads TGTGCCAGCAGCTTAGCGGGGGGGGATGAGCAGTTCTTC.

The CDR3 nucleotides read TGTGCCATGGCAGGGTCTCCTAATGAAAAACTGTTTTTT. The encoded protein is CAMAGSPNEKLFF. J is TRBJ1-4 and V is TRBV10-3; maybe TRBD1 (5 bases). The V and J ends lost 9 bases and 3 bases respectively, with 11 bases between them. This CDR3 is 13 amino acids long. Germline V lookup: CDR1 ENHRY, CDR2 SYGVKD.

In DNA, the CDR3 is TGTGCCAGCAGCGCGACAGGTTCCAATCAGCCCCAGCATTTT. Translation gives CASSATGSNQPQHF. The chain employs TRBV7-2 and TRBJ1-5; TRBD1 is a possible D gene (6 bases). CDR1 and CDR2 from the germline V gene are SGHTA and FQGNSA. The V gene lost 5 bases and the J gene lost 3 bases, with 11 bases spanning the gap. The CDR3 loop spans 14 amino acids.

J is TRBJ2-5 and V is TRBV5-6; 9 nucleotides agree with TRBD2. Germline lookup yields CDR1 SGHDT and CDR2 YYEEEE. This CDR3 spans 15 amino acids. After removal of 3 bases from V and 4 bases from J, the junction contained 7 bases not matched to a gene. CDR3 sequence (DNA): TGTGCCAGCAGCTCGGGGACTAGCAGCACAGAGACCCAGTACTTC. Protein sequence: CASSSGTSSTETQYF.

This clone was counted a few times. The CDR3 protein is CASSPGVSVTEAFF. The CDR3 coding sequence is TGTGCCAGCAGTCCAGGGGTGTCGGTCACTGAAGCTTTCTTT. The chain links TRBV21-1 to TRBJ1-1; no DNA check was done on the table's D call, TRBD1. TRBV21-1 is a recognized pseudogene. This CDR3 contains 14 residues.

The chain couples TRBV10-3 to TRBJ1-1; 8 nucleotides line up with TRBD1. Germline V gives CDR1 ENHRY, CDR2 SYGVKD. The ends lost 11 bases at V and 1 base at J; junction bases unmatched: 6. The CDR3 runs 13 residues. The CDR3 loop reads CALSDRANTEAFF. DNA for the CDR3: TGTGCCCTTTCGGACAGGGCGAACACTGAAGCTTTCTTT.

The J gene is TRBJ2-2, the V gene TRBV5-1, with TRBD1 as a possible D gene (5 bases). The length of the CDR3 is 14 residues. Deletions cut 3 bases from V and 4 bases from J, with 10 bases between. Germline V lookup: CDR1 SGHRS, CDR2 YFSETQ. The CDR3 DNA sequence: TGCGCCAGCAGCTCGGCAGGGCTCACCGGGGAGCTGTTTTTT. Translated, it gives CASSSAGLTGELFF. Based on the CDR3 plus reference TRBV5-1 and TRBJ2-2, the full variable domain is KAGVTQTPRYLIKTRGQQVTLSCSPISGHRSVSWYQQTPGQGLQFLFEYFSETQRNKGNFPGRFSGRQFSNSRSEMNVSTLELGDSALYLCASSSAGLTGELFFGEGSRLTVL.

The chain links TRBV7-2 to TRBJ1-2; maybe TRBD1 (5 bases). The germline V gene has CDR1 SGHTA and CDR2 FQGNSA. V was clipped by 5 bases and J by 9 bases, with 16 bases between them. CDR3 length equals 13 residues. The CDR3 DNA sequence: TGTGCCAGCAGCCCCCGGGGAGGGGATCGCTACACCTTC. Translating gives CASSPRGGDRYTF.

This clone showed up just a few times. J is TRBJ1-1 and V is TRBV2, with D unresolved. The CDR3 has 13 residues. Germline V gives CDR1 SNHLY, CDR2 FYNNEI. V was trimmed by 5 bases and J by 5 bases, leaving 12 bases between them. CDR3 in amino acids: CASSREGSTEAFF. CDR3 nucleotides: TGTGCCAGCAGTCGGGAGGGTTCGACTGAAGCTTTCTTT.

This clone was seen repeatedly, ten times or more. The chain joins TRBV30 to TRBJ1-2; D unresolved. The CDR3 spans 12 residues. Trimming took off 0 bases at V and 5 bases at J, with 7 bases between the two ends. Per germline, CDR1 GTSNPN and CDR2 SVGIG (reference sequence). The CDR3 is CAWSVLRYGYTF. Written as DNA, the CDR3 is TGTGCCTGGAGTGTACTTCGTTATGGCTACACCTTC.

There are a few counts of this clone. The J gene is TRBJ2-7, the V gene TRBV11-2; D is unresolved. V was shortened by 1 base and J by 4 bases, with 5 bases between the two germline ends. Germline loops: CDR1 SGHAT, CDR2 FQNNGV. The CDR3 covers 12 residues. The chain's CDR3 is CASSLAGYEQYF. The DNA of the CDR3 is TGTGCCAGCAGCTTAGCAGGTTACGAGCAGTACTTC.